This entry concerns a single TCR beta chain. The V and J ends lost 4 bases and 5 bases, in that order; junction bases with no gene match: 12. In germline, CDR1 is SGHNT, CDR2 YYREEE (reference sequence). This CDR3 comprises 17 residues. This sample is part of a study of control samples from healthy donors and cancer patients. Produced via immunoSEQ multiplex PCR; TCRdb's table is partial and in-frame only. The sample yields 65,000 to 95,000 clones, 80% to 90% seen once. This receptor was obtained from a man aged 45-65 years in good health. The sample comprised blood. The chain carries TRBV5-4 and TRBJ1-1; 12 bases are a match to TRBD1. CDR3 coding DNA: TGTGCCAGCAGCCCGAATTTAGGGACAGGGGGCAGGACTGAAGCTTTCTTT. Translation: CASSPNLGTGGRTEAFF.